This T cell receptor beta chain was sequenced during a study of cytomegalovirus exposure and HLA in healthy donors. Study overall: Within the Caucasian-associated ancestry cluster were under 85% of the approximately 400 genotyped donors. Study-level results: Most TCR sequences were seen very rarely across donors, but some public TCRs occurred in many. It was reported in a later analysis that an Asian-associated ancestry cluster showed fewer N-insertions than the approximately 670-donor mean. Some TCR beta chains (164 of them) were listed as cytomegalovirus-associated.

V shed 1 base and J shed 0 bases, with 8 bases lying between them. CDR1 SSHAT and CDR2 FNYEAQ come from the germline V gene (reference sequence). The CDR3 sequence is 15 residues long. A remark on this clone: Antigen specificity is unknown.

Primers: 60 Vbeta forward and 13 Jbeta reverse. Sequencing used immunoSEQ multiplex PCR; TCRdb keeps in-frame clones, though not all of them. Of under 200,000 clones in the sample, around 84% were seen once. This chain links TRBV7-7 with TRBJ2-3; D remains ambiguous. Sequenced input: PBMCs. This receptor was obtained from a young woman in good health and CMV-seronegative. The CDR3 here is CASSLVAGSTDTQYF. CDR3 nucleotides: TGTGCCAGCAGCTTAGTGGCCGGGAGCACAGATACGCAGTATTTT.